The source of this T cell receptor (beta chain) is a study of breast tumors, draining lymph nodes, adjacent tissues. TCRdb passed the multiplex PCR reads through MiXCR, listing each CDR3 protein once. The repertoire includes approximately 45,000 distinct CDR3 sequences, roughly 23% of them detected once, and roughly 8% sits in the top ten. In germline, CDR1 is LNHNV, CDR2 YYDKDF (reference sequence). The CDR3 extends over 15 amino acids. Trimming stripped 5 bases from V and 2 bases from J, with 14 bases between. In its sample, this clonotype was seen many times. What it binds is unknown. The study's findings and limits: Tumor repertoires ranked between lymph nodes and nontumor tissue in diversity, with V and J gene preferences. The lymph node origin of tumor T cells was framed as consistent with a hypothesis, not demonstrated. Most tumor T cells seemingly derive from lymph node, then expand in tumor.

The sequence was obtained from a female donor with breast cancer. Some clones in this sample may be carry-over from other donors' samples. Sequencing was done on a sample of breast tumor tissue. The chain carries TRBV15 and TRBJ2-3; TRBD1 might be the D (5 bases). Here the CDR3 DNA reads TGTGCCACCAGCGAGGACATTCAAACCACAGATACGCAGTATTTT. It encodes CATSEDIQTTDTQYF.